Following are 22 T cell receptor beta chains from one sample sequenced in a study of T-cell memory formation after mild COVID-19. TCRdb reprocessed the 5' RACE reads with MiXCR, giving one entry per CDR3 protein. The data show 200,000 to 250,000 distinct CDR3 sequences, about a sixth seen once. The source material was PBMCs or a T cell subset sorted from them (not recorded which). The receptors come from a man younger than 30 who had mild COVID-19 (a few samples of this study predate the infection). Cell type and time point are not known.

This clonotype was recorded at least ten times. This chain links TRBV7-2 with TRBJ1-2, with 8 nucleotides matching TRBD1. The CDR3 spans 15 residues. Per germline, CDR1 SGHTA and CDR2 FQGNSA. V trimming: 1 base; J trimming: 3 bases; junction bases outside the gene matches: 4. The CDR3 protein is CASSLVPDRDYGYTF. CDR3 nucleotides: TGTGCCAGCAGCTTAGTACCGGACAGGGACTATGGCTACACCTTC.

Only one count was recorded for this clonotype. The chain couples TRBV6-2 or TRBV6-3 to TRBJ2-7, with unresolved D. V gave up 5 bases and J gave up 4 bases, with 15 bases separating them. Germline V gene lookup returns CDR1 MNHEY and CDR2 SVGEGT. This CDR3 has 14 residues. The CDR3 reads CASSSPPVGYEQYF. The CDR3 bases are TGTGCCAGCAGTAGTCCCCCGGTCGGTTACGAGCAGTACTTC.

This clonotype was observed a few times. The chain recombines TRBV20-1 with TRBJ2-7; perhaps TRBD2 as D (6 bases). This CDR3 spans 14 amino acids. V was trimmed by 0 bases and J by 2 bases, leaving 11 bases between them. From germline, CDR1 is DFQATT and CDR2 SNEGSKA (reference sequence). The CDR3 loop reads CSARDRRGTYEQYV. CDR3 sequence (DNA): TGCAGTGCTAGAGATCGCCGGGGGACCTACGAGCAGTACGTC.

This clonotype was seen more than once but under ten times. The V call is TRBV5-1, the J call TRBJ1-5; no firm D call. CDR3 size: 10 residues. From germline, CDR1 is SGHRS and CDR2 YFSETQ. V lost 8 bases and J 7 bases, leaving 7 bases between the germline ends. The CDR3 DNA is TGCGCCAGGCTGAGACAGCCCCAGCATTTT. Protein: CARLRQPQHF.

In this sample, this clonotype turned up a few times. The V and J genes are TRBV2 and TRBJ1-1; possibly TRBD1 for D (5 bases). CDR1 is SNHLY, CDR2 FYNNEI, per germline. V lost 5 bases, J lost 0 bases, and 10 bases lay in between. The CDR3 has 14 residues. CDR3 sequence reads: CASSREGVNTEAFF. DNA for the CDR3: TGTGCCAGCAGTAGAGAAGGGGTGAACACTGAAGCTTTCTTT.

This clonotype was found a few times. The genes are TRBV4-3 and TRBJ2-7; 7 bases line up with TRBD1. V lost 1 base to trimming and J lost 3 bases; unmatched junction nucleotides: 3. Germline V gene sequence: CDR1 LGHNA, CDR2 YSLEER. The CDR3 has 14 amino acids. The chain's CDR3 is CASSQAYRGYEQYF. CDR3 coding DNA: TGCGCCAGCAGCCAAGCTTACAGGGGCTACGAGCAGTACTTC.

This clonotype has a handful of counts. The CDR3 region is CSVAEQGGETQYF. As DNA, the CDR3 is TGCAGCGTTGCTGAACAGGGGGGAGAGACCCAGTACTTC. The chain recombines TRBV29-1 with TRBJ2-5, with 8 bases fitting TRBD1. V lost 4 bases, J lost 4 bases, and 5 bases stayed unmatched. Per the germline V gene, CDR1 is SQVTM and CDR2 is ANQGSEA. There are 13 residues in the CDR3.

This clonotype was observed a few times. The rearrangement uses TRBV6-1 and TRBJ2-5; TRBD1 matches at 10 bases. After removal of 5 bases from V and 5 bases from J, the junction contained 5 bases not matched to a gene. Germline CDR1 and CDR2: MNHNS and SASEGT. The CDR3 runs to 14 residues. The CDR3 DNA reads as TGTGCCAGCAGTAAGACAGGGGGCGAGGAGACCCAGTACTTC. Its protein product is CASSKTGGEETQYF.

CDR3 sequence reads: CASSQDNSQPQHF. The DNA for the CDR3 is TGTGCCAGCAGCCAAGATAATTCCCAGCCCCAGCATTTT. This sequence joins TRBV3-1 and TRBJ1-5; D gene ambiguous. Germline assignment: CDR1 LGHDT and CDR2 YNNKEL (reference sequence). This CDR3 has 13 residues. Trimming removed 0 bases from V and 7 bases from J, with 7 bases in between. The entire variable domain, with the rest obtained from reference TRBV3-1 and TRBJ1-5, is as follows: DTAVSQTPKYLVTQMGNDKSIKCEQNLGHDTMYWYKQDSKKFLKIMFSYNNKELIINETVPNRFSPKSPDKAHLNLHINSLELGDSAVYFCASSQDNSQPQHFGDGTRLSIL.

This chain joins TRBV6-5 and TRBJ1-4; the match to TRBD1 covers 9 bases. The V gene's germline CDR1 is MNHEY and CDR2 SVGAGI. The CDR3 consists of 14 residues. The V segment lost 4 bases and the J segment 8 bases; nucleotides outside the gene matches: 5. CDR3 protein: CASSWDRVGEKLFF. The CDR3 bases are TGTGCCAGCAGTTGGGACAGGGTTGGGGAAAAACTGTTTTTT.

In this sample, this clonotype turned up a few times. The V and J genes are TRBV19 and TRBJ1-2; D not certain. This CDR3 contains 12 residues. Looked up from germline, CDR1 is LNHDA and CDR2 is SQIVND (reference sequence). Trimming stripped 2 bases from V and 8 bases from J, with 9 bases between. CDR3 DNA: TGTGCCAGTAGTATACGGGAAGGAGGCTACACCTTC. Protein product: CASSIREGGYTF.

This clonotype was picked up a small number of times. The chain couples TRBV6-2 or TRBV6-3 to TRBJ2-3; unclear D gene. The CDR3 is made up of 11 amino acids. The ends were cut back, 4 bases at V and 7 bases at J, with 6 bases in the middle. Germline assignment: CDR1 MNHEY and CDR2 SVGEGT. The CDR3 here is CASSSWNTQYF. In nucleotides, the CDR3 is TGTGCCAGCAGTTCATGGAATACGCAGTATTTT.

In this sample, this clonotype turned up a few times. The genes are TRBV20-1 and TRBJ1-5; 8 bases match TRBD1. The V gene's germline CDR1 is DFQATT and CDR2 SNEGSKA (reference sequence). V gave up 6 bases and J gave up 2 bases; unmatched junction bases: 3. This CDR3 comprises 13 residues. DNA of the CDR3: TGCAGTGCGCCGGGACAGGGCAATCAGCCCCAGCATTTT. This codes for CSAPGQGNQPQHF.

This clonotype was observed a handful of times. The chain recombines TRBV4-3 with TRBJ2-3; D possibly corresponds to TRBD2 (6 bases). Trimming removed 4 bases from V and 1 base from J, with 15 bases in between. CDR1 is LGHNA, CDR2 YSLEER, per germline. This CDR3 region has 16 residues. CDR3 sequence reads: CASSRTRASGTDTQYF. The CDR3 DNA sequence: TGCGCCAGCAGCCGCACTCGGGCTAGCGGCACAGATACGCAGTATTTT.

V is TRBV5-1 and J is TRBJ2-7; possible D gene TRBD2, 6 bases. The V and J ends lost 0 bases and 5 bases respectively, with 12 bases between them. The germline V gene has CDR1 SGHRS and CDR2 YFSETQ. CDR3 length equals 14 residues. The DNA for the CDR3 is TGCGCCAGCAGCTTGGCGGAGGGGAGCGACGAGCAGTACTTC. This encodes CASSLAEGSDEQYF.

In DNA form, the CDR3 reads TGTGCCAGCAGCAAAGAGGGGACCCTGAACACTGAAGCTTTCTTT. Amino acids: CASSKEGTLNTEAFF. This rearrangement joins TRBV21-1 to TRBJ1-1; TRBD1 is the table's D call, not checked against the DNA. TRBV21-1 is a listed pseudogene. This CDR3 region has 15 residues.

A few counts support this clonotype. The rearrangement uses TRBV5-1 and TRBJ2-2; possibly TRBD1 for D (5 bases). CDR3 length equals 13 residues. V lost 7 bases, J lost 1 base, and 8 bases lay in between. CDR1 SGHRS and CDR2 YFSETQ come from the germline V gene. The DNA for the CDR3 is TGCGCCAGCCTGGACAAGAACACCGGGGAGCTGTTTTTT. Amino acid sequence: CASLDKNTGELFF. Full variable domain (remainder filled in from reference TRBV5-1 and TRBJ2-2): KAGVTQTPRYLIKTRGQQVTLSCSPISGHRSVSWYQQTPGQGLQFLFEYFSETQRNKGNFPGRFSGRQFSNSRSEMNVSTLELGDSALYLCASLDKNTGELFFGEGSRLTVL.

This clonotype occurred a few times. The genes are TRBV7-9 and TRBJ2-1; 7 positions agree with TRBD2. The CDR3 is 16 residues long. The J segment lost 2 bases and the V segment lost 4 bases, leaving 8 bases of the junction unmatched. The germline V gene has CDR1 SEHNR and CDR2 FQNEAQ (reference sequence). The CDR3 spells CASSYYTSVAYNEQFF. The CDR3 nucleotides read TGTGCCAGCAGCTATTATACTAGCGTAGCCTACAATGAGCAGTTCTTC.

This chain links TRBV3-1 with TRBJ2-3, with D possibly TRBD2 on 5 matching bases. This CDR3 region has 15 residues. V was shortened by 3 bases and J by 5 bases, with 15 bases between the two germline ends. CDR1 LGHDT and CDR2 YNNKEL come from the germline V gene (reference sequence). The CDR3 region is CASSQRASRLDTQYF. As DNA, the CDR3 is TGTGCCAGCAGCCAGCGGGCCTCCCGGCTAGATACGCAGTATTTT.

V is TRBV6-6 and J is TRBJ1-1; no reliable D call. Germline CDR1 reads MNHNY; CDR2 reads SVGAGI (reference sequence). The CDR3 contains 14 residues. The V end lost 4 bases, the J end lost 7 bases, and 16 bases lay between the germline ends. CDR3 in amino acids: CASSSRNKQSEAFF. In DNA form, the CDR3 reads TGTGCCAGCAGTTCGAGGAACAAACAAAGTGAAGCTTTCTTT.

CDR3 protein: CASISGSSYNEQFF. The CDR3, as DNA: TGTGCCAGCATTAGCGGTTCCTCCTACAATGAGCAGTTCTTC. The chain combines TRBV28 with TRBJ2-1; the D gene is possibly TRBD2 (6 bases). The germline V gene encodes CDR1 MDHEN and CDR2 SYDVKM. V lost 7 bases, J lost 0 bases, and 10 bases lay in between. The CDR3 runs 14 residues.

This clonotype was picked up a small number of times. The rearrangement uses TRBV11-2 and TRBJ2-4; D not certain. Trimming removed 5 bases from V and 0 bases from J, with 20 bases in between. The germline V gene has CDR1 SGHAT and CDR2 FQNNGV. There are 18 residues in the CDR3. The CDR3 here is CASSTFVGLRLAKNIQYF. The CDR3 bases are TGTGCCAGCAGCACCTTCGTCGGCCTCAGGCTAGCCAAAAACATTCAGTACTTC.